Listed below are T cell receptor beta chains from one sample, sequenced in a study of Ad26.COV2.S vaccination and SARS-CoV-2 variants. Generated by immunoSEQ multiplex PCR, the TCRdb table keeps only in-frame clones and is missing some. Of around 370,000 clones listed, 92% are singletons. Source: peripheral blood, taken after recovery from COVID-19. These receptors originate from a human donor who had recovered from COVID-19. Both conserved end residues are part of each CDR3. A D gene is named only where the DNA matches it firmly. Some rows have no size entry. The others give once, few or many, or a class for an expanded clone.

v_gene: TRBV15; d_gene: TRBD1; abundance: -; j_gene: TRBJ2-7; CDR3nt: TGTGCCACCAGCAGTCTTGGACAGGGGAGAAGCTACGAGCAGTACTTC; CDR3aa: CATSSLGQGRSYEQYF
v_gene: TRBV4-3; d_gene: TRBD1; abundance: -; j_gene: TRBJ1-2; CDR3nt: TGCGCCAGCAGCCAGGAGACAGGGACCTATGGCTACACCTTC; CDR3aa: CASSQETGTYGYTF
v_gene: TRBV19; d_gene: TRBD2; abundance: -; j_gene: TRBJ2-2; CDR3nt: TGTGCCAGTATGACGGGGGGGCGGGAGCTGTTTTTT; CDR3aa: CASMTGGRELFF
v_gene: TRBV24-1; d_gene: TRBD2; abundance: -; j_gene: TRBJ2-3; CDR3nt: TGTGCCACCAGTGATCGGGGGGGCAGGAATACGCAGTATTTT; CDR3aa: CATSDRGGRNTQYF
v_gene: TRBV5-4; d_gene: -; abundance: -; j_gene: TRBJ2-1; CDR3nt: TGTGCCAGCAGCTCCCGGGACCCCTGGGATGAGCAGTTCTTC; CDR3aa: CASSSRDPWDEQFF
v_gene: TRBV2; d_gene: -; abundance: -; j_gene: TRBJ1-2; CDR3nt: TGTGCCAGCAGTGCAATGGGGCCTAACTATGGCTACACCTTC; CDR3aa: CASSAMGPNYGYTF
v_gene: TRBV6-5; d_gene: -; abundance: -; j_gene: TRBJ1-1; CDR3nt: TGTGCCAGCAGTTACTGGGGGGAGGCCACTGAAGCTTTCTTT; CDR3aa: CASSYWGEATEAFF
v_gene: TRBV6-2/TRBV6-3; d_gene: -; abundance: -; j_gene: TRBJ2-7; CDR3nt: TGTGCCAGCAGTTATTCTGGGGACTACGAGCAGTACTTC; CDR3aa: CASSYSGDYEQYF
v_gene: TRBV29-1; d_gene: -; abundance: -; j_gene: TRBJ1-2; CDR3nt: TGCAGCGTACAGGGATCCGCTAACTATGGCTACACCTTC; CDR3aa: CSVQGSANYGYTF
v_gene: TRBV7-3; d_gene: -; abundance: -; j_gene: TRBJ2-5; CDR3nt: TGTGCCAGCAGCTGGTGGGGAAAAGAGACCCAGTACTTC; CDR3aa: CASSWWGKETQYF
v_gene: TRBV5-1; d_gene: -; abundance: -; j_gene: TRBJ2-3; CDR3nt: TGCGCCAGCAGCCCCGGGGCCCGCACAGATACGCAGTATTTT; CDR3aa: CASSPGARTDTQYF
v_gene: TRBV7-2; d_gene: -; abundance: -; j_gene: TRBJ2-5; CDR3nt: TGTGCCAGCAGCTTAGGGACAGCCTACCTACTGCAAGAGACCCAGTACTTC; CDR3aa: CASSLGTAYLLQETQYF
v_gene: TRBV12-3/TRBV12-4; d_gene: -; abundance: -; j_gene: TRBJ2-2; CDR3nt: TGTGCCAGCAGTCAGGGAAACACCGGGGAGCTGTTTTTT; CDR3aa: CASSQGNTGELFF
v_gene: TRBV7-6; d_gene: -; abundance: -; j_gene: TRBJ1-1; CDR3nt: TGTGCCAGCACCCGGACCAGGGGAGGTGAAGCTTTCTTT; CDR3aa: CASTRTRGGEAFF
v_gene: TRBV3-1/TRBV3-2; d_gene: TRBD1; abundance: -; j_gene: TRBJ1-1; CDR3nt: TGTGCCAGCAGCGACAGGGTGGGATTTGAAGCTTTCTTT; CDR3aa: CASSDRVGFEAFF
v_gene: TRBV18; d_gene: -; abundance: -; j_gene: TRBJ2-1; CDR3nt: TGTGCCAGCTCAAGGAGCAGGAATGAGCAGTTCTTC; CDR3aa: CASSRSRNEQFF
v_gene: TRBV7-8; d_gene: -; abundance: -; j_gene: TRBJ1-3; CDR3nt: TGTGCCAGCAGATCAGGCTCTGGAAACACCATATATTTT; CDR3aa: CASRSGSGNTIYF
v_gene: TRBV9; d_gene: TRBD1; abundance: -; j_gene: TRBJ1-4; CDR3nt: TGTGCCAGCAGCGGGGGACAGTCAACTAATGAAAAACTGTTTTTT; CDR3aa: CASSGGQSTNEKLFF
v_gene: TRBV6-2/TRBV6-3; d_gene: -; abundance: few; j_gene: TRBJ1-1; CDR3nt: TGTGCCAGCAGTTACTCATCAGAGAACACTGAAGCTTTCTTT; CDR3aa: CASSYSSENTEAFF
v_gene: TRBV19; d_gene: TRBD1; abundance: -; j_gene: TRBJ2-7; CDR3nt: TGTGCCAGTAGTCCGGACAGGGCGTCCTCCTACGAGCAGTACTTC; CDR3aa: CASSPDRASSYEQYF
v_gene: TRBV7-9; d_gene: TRBD1; abundance: -; j_gene: TRBJ1-1; CDR3nt: TGTGCCAGCAGCTTCTCACAGGGGGCGCCAAACACTGAAGCTTTCTTT; CDR3aa: CASSFSQGAPNTEAFF
v_gene: TRBV5-1; d_gene: TRBD2; abundance: -; j_gene: TRBJ2-1; CDR3nt: TGCGCCAGCAGCCCGGTCCCCCTAGCGGGGCCTACCTACAATGAGCAGTTCTTC; CDR3aa: CASSPVPLAGPTYNEQFF